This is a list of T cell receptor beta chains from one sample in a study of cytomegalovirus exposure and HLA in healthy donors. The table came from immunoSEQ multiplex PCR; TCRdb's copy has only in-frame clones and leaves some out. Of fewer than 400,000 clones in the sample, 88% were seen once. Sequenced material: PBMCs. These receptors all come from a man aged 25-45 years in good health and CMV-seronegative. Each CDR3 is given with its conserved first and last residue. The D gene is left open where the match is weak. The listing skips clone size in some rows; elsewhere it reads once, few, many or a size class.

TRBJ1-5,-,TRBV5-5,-,CASSLGHSNQPQHF,TGTGCCAGCAGCTTGGGACATAGCAATCAGCCCCAGCATTTT
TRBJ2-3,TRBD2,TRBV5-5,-,CASSLERGGDTQYF,TGTGCCAGCAGCTTGGAGCGGGGGGGAGATACGCAGTATTTT
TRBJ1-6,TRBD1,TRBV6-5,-,CASKRTGLTASLHF,TGTGCCAGCAAACGGACAGGCCTCACGGCTTCCCTCCACTTT
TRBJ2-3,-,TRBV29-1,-,CSVERAGARTDTQYF,TGCAGCGTTGAAAGGGCAGGGGCTCGCACAGATACGCAGTATTTT
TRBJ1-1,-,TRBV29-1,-,CSVKREGTEAFF,TGCAGCGTCAAGAGGGAGGGAACTGAAGCTTTCTTT
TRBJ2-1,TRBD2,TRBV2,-,CASTLTSGGADEQFF,TGTGCCAGCACACTGACTAGCGGGGGGGCGGATGAGCAGTTCTTC
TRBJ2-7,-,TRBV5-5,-,CASSPSYGAEQYF,TGTGCCAGCAGCCCCAGTTATGGTGCAGAGCAGTACTTC
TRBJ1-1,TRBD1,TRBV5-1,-,CASSRTGTDTEAFF,TGCGCCAGCAGCAGGACAGGGACGGATACTGAAGCTTTCTTT
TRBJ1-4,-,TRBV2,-,CASSQWGATATTNEKLFF,TGTGCCAGCAGTCAGTGGGGCGCCACCGCAACAACTAATGAAAAACTGTTTTTT
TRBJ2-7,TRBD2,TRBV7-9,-,CASSARLLASEQYF,TGTGCCAGCAGCGCACGATTACTAGCGAGCGAGCAGTACTTC
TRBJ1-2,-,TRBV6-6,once,CASTAVQYSNYGYTF,TGTGCCAGCACTGCAGTCCAATATTCTAACTATGGCTACACCTTC
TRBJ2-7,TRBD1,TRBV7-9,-,CASSSPGTGEQYF,TGTGCCAGCAGCTCCCCGGGGACAGGCGAGCAGTACTTC
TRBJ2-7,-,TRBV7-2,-,CASSLGRLSHSYEQYF,TGTGCCAGCAGCTTAGGGAGGCTATCCCACTCCTACGAGCAGTACTTC
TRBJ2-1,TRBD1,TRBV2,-,CASSAGQGAVPYNEQFF,TGTGCCAGCAGTGCCGGACAGGGGGCAGTCCCATACAATGAGCAGTTCTTC
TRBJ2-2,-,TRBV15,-,CATSRTPGVGTGELFF,TGTGCCACCAGCAGGACTCCAGGGGTAGGAACCGGGGAGCTGTTTTTT
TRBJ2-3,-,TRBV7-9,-,CASSYPTATYTDTQYF,TGTGCCAGCAGCTACCCGACAGCAACCTACACAGATACGCAGTATTTT
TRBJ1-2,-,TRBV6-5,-,CASSYGAGSSGYTF,TGTGCCAGCAGTTACGGGGCAGGGTCTTCTGGCTACACCTTC
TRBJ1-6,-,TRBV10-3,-,CAISESKGTRTPLPNSPLHF,TGTGCCATCAGTGAGTCGAAAGGGACACGTACACCCCTTCCTAATTCACCCCTCCACTTT
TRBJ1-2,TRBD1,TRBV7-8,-,CATLKRGQGYYGYTF,TGTGCCACTCTGAAAAGGGGACAGGGGTACTATGGCTACACCTTC
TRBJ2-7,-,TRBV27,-,CASTHGHEQYF,TGTGCCAGCACTCACGGTCACGAGCAGTACTTC
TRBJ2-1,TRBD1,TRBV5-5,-,CASSFTGDEQFF,TGTGCCAGCAGCTTCACAGGGGATGAGCAGTTCTTC
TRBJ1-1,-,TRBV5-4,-,CASSLGPEDTEAFF,TGTGCCAGCAGCTTGGGACCGGAGGACACTGAAGCTTTCTTT
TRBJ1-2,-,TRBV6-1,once,CASSENPSTYYTF,TGTGCCAGCAGTGAGAACCCTTCAACATACTACACCTTC
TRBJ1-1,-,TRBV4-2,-,CASSQDRAGAYTEAFF,TGTGCCAGCAGCCAAGATCGGGCAGGGGCTTACACTGAAGCTTTCTTT
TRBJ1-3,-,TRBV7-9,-,CASSSGPLVYTIYF,TGTGCCAGCAGCTCAGGGCCCTTGGTTTACACCATATATTTT
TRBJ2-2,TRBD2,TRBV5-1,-,CASSLSGGVTGELFF,TGCGCCAGCAGCTTATCGGGGGGAGTCACCGGGGAGCTGTTTTTT
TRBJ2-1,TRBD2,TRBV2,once,CASSDSPSGGANEQFF,TGTGCCAGCAGTGATTCCCCTAGCGGGGGGGCGAATGAGCAGTTCTTC
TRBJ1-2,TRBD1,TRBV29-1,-,CSVVFARGAIYGYTF,TGCAGCGTTGTGTTCGCCAGGGGGGCGATCTATGGCTACACCTTC
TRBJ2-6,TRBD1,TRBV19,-,CASSIELDRGFGANVLTF,TGTGCCAGTAGTATAGAGCTCGACAGGGGGTTCGGGGCCAACGTCCTGACTTTC
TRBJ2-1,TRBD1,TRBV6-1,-,CASSRDRETYNEQFF,TGTGCCAGCAGCCGGGACAGGGAAACCTACAATGAGCAGTTCTTC
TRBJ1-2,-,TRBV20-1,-,CSAYGDYGYTF,TGCAGTGCTTATGGAGACTATGGCTACACCTTC
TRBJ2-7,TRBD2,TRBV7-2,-,CASSLQAGGLAAYEQYF,TGTGCCAGCAGCCTACAGGCGGGGGGACTAGCCGCCTACGAGCAGTACTTC
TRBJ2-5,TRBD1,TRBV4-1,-,CASSQAGQPKETQYF,TGCGCCAGCAGCCAAGCGGGACAGCCAAAAGAGACCCAGTACTTC
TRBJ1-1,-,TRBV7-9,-,CASSLAKGVDTEAFF,TGTGCCAGCAGCTTAGCGAAGGGAGTGGACACTGAAGCTTTCTTT
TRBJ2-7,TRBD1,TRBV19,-,CASSSFRQGNSYEQYF,TGTGCCAGTAGTTCCTTCAGACAGGGGAACTCCTACGAGCAGTACTTC
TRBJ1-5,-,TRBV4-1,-,CASSQRQGGKEWGNQPQHF,TGCGCCAGCAGCCAAAGGCAGGGAGGAAAGGAATGGGGCAATCAGCCCCAGCATTTT
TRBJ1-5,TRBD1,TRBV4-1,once,CASSPIDRGNQPQHF,TGCGCCAGCAGCCCCATAGACAGGGGCAATCAGCCCCAGCATTTT
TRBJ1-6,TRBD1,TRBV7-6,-,CASSLEGGRSPLHF,TGTGCCAGCAGCTTAGAAGGGGGCCGGTCACCCCTCCACTTT
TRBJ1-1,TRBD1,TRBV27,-,CASRLGQLFTEAFF,TGTGCCAGCAGGTTGGGACAGTTATTCACTGAAGCTTTCTTT
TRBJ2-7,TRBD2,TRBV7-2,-,CASRPQAGGSYEQYF,TGTGCCAGCAGACCTCAGGCGGGGGGATCCTACGAGCAGTACTTC
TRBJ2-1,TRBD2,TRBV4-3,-,CASSQAPGGYNEQFF,TGCGCCAGCAGCCAAGCCCCGGGGGGATACAATGAGCAGTTCTTC
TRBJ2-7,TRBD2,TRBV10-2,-,CASTPAGGLYEQYF,TGCGCCAGCACCCCAGCGGGGGGCCTTTACGAGCAGTACTTC
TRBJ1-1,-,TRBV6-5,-,CASTLGAGYTEAFF,TGTGCCAGCACCCTGGGGGCAGGCTACACTGAAGCTTTCTTT
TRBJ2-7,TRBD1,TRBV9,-,CASSLRSQGAGEQYF,TGTGCCAGCAGCCTCCGCTCACAGGGGGCGGGGGAGCAGTACTTC
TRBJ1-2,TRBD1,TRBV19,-,CASRFGQGGRGYTF,TGTGCCAGTAGATTTGGACAGGGGGGCCGCGGCTACACCTTC
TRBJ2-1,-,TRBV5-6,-,CASSLIGQSSYNEQFF,TGTGCCAGCAGCTTAATCGGACAGAGCTCCTACAATGAGCAGTTCTTC
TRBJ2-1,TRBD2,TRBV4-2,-,CASSQLPGLAGGHNEQFF,TGTGCCAGCAGCCAATTACCGGGACTAGCGGGGGGTCATAATGAGCAGTTCTTC
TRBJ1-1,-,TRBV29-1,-,CSVGRNTEAFF,TGCAGCGTTGGCAGGAACACTGAAGCTTTCTTT
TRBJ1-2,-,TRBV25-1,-,CASSDSGGHYGYTF,TGTGCCAGCAGTGATTCGGGGGGACACTATGGCTACACCTTC